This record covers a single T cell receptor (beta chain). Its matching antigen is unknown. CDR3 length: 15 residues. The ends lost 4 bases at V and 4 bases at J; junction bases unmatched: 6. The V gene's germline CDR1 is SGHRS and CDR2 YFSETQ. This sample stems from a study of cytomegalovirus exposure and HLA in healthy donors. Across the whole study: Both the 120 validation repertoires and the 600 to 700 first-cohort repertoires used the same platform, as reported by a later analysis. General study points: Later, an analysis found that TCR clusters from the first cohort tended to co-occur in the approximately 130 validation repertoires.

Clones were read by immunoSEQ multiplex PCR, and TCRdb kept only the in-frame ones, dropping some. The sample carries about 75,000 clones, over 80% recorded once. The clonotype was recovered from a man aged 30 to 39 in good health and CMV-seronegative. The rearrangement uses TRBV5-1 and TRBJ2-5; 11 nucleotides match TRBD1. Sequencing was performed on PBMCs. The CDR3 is CASSPTGTGGETQYF. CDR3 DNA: TGCGCCAGCAGCCCGACCGGGACAGGGGGAGAGACCCAGTACTTC.